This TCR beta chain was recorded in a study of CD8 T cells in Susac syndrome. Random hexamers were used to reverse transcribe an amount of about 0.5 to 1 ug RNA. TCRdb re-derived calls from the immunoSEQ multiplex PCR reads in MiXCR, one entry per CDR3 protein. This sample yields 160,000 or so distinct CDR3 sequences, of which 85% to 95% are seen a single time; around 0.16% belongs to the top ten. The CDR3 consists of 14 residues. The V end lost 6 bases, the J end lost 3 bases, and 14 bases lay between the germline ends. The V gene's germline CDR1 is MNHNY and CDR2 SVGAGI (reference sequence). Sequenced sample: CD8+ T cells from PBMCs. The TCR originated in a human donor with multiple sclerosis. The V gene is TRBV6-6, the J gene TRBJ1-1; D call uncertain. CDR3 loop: CASSTAVPDTEAFF. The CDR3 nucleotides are TGTGCCAGCAGCACAGCAGTCCCGGACACTGAAGCTTTCTTT.